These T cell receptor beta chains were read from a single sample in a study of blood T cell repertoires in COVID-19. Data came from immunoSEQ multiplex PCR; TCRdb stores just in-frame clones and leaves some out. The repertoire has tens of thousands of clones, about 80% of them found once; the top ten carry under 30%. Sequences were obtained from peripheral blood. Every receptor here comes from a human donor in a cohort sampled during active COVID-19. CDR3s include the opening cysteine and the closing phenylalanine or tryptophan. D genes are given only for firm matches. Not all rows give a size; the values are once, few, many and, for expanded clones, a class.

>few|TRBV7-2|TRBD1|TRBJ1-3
TGTGCCAGCAGCCCCAGGACAGGCTCTGGAAACACCATATATTTT
CASSPRTGSGNTIYF
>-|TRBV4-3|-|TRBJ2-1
TGCGCCAGCAGCTTCAGGGCTGGGCCGGGGCAGTTCTTC
CASSFRAGPGQFF
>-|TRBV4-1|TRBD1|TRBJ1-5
TGCGCCAGCAGCCAAGTGGGACAGGGGGGTCAGCCCCAGCATTTT
CASSQVGQGGQPQHF
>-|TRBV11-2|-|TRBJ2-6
TGTGCCAGCAGCTTAGGAACGGGGGTCGGGGCCAACGTCCTGACTTTC
CASSLGTGVGANVLTF
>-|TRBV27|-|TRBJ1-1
TGTGCCAGCAGTTTACGGGGGAGCACTGAAGCTTTCTTT
CASSLRGSTEAFF
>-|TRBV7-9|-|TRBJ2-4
TGTGCCAGCAGCTTAGAGGGTATTGGCAGGGTAGACAAAAACATTCAGTACTTC
CASSLEGIGRVDKNIQYF
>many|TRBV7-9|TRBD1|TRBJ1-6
TGTGCCAGCAGCTCCACAGGGCCAGCAGGGGGTTCACCCCTCCACTTT
CASSSTGPAGGSPLHF
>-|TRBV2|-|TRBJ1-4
TGTGCCAGCAGTGAGAATAGGGGATCAGCGTCCCTCGAAAAACTGTTTTTT
CASSENRGSASLEKLFF
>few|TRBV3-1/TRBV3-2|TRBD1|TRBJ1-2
TGTGCCAGCAGCCGGACAGGCGGCTACACCTTC
CASSRTGGYTF
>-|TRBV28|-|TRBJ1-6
TGTGCCAGCAGTTCCCGACTAACCCTCCACTTT
CASSSRLTLHF
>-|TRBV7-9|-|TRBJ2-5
TGTGCCAGCAGCAACATCGAGGTTTACCAAGAGACCCAGTACTTC
CASSNIEVYQETQYF
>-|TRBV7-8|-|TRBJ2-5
TGTGCCAGCAGCTTAGGTAGTATGTTGGTAGTGGAGACCCAGTACTTC
CASSLGSMLVVETQYF
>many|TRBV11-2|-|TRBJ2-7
TGTGCCAGCAGCCTCGACAGTATCTACGAGCAGTACTTC
CASSLDSIYEQYF
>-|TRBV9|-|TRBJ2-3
TGTGCCAGCAGCGTAGATGCGGGGGCTTTCACAGATACGCAGTATTTT
CASSVDAGAFTDTQYF
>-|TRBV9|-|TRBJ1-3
TGTGCCAGCAGGCTAGGACTGAATGGAAACACCATATATTTT
CASRLGLNGNTIYF
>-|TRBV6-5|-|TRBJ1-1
TGTGCCAGCAGCCAGATGCGGGACACTGAAGCTTTCTTT
CASSQMRDTEAFF
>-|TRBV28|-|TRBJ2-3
TGTGCCAGCAGTAAGTCAGGGGCAGGCACAGATACGCAGTATTTT
CASSKSGAGTDTQYF
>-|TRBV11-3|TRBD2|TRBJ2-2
TGTGCCAGCAGCCTAGCGGCTACCTCGAGGAAAGGGGAGCTGTTTTTT
CASSLAATSRKGELFF
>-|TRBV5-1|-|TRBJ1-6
TGCGCCAGCAGCTTGGAGTCGGGTTCACCCCTCCACTTT
CASSLESGSPLHF
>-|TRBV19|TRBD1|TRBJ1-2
TGTGCCAGTAGTATAGATGCAGGGGGCGATGGCTACACCTTC
CASSIDAGGDGYTF
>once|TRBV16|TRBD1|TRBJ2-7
TGTGCCAGCAGCCAACCCGGGGAAGGGGGCGACGAGCAGTACTTC
CASSQPGEGGDEQYF
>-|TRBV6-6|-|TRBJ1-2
TGTGCCAGCAGTTATTCCAGGGGCCGCACCTATGGCTACACCTTC
CASSYSRGRTYGYTF
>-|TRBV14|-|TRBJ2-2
TGTGCCAGCAGCCCAACTGTCTACCCCGGGGAGCTGTTTTTT
CASSPTVYPGELFF
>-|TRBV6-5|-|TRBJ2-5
TGTGCCAGCAGTATGGGGGGTCCTCGGTACTTC
CASSMGGPRYF
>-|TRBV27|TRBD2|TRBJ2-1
TGTGCCAGCAGTTTGGGTCTAGCGGGGTACAATGAGCAGTTCTTC
CASSLGLAGYNEQFF
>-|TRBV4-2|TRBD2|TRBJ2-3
TGTGCCAGCAGCCAAGGAAGCAGCGGGGGGACAGATACGCAGTATTTT
CASSQGSSGGTDTQYF
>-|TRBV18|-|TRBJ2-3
TGTGCCAGCTCACCCTCACGACAGACAGATACGCAGTATTTT
CASSPSRQTDTQYF
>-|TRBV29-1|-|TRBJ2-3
TGCAGCGTTGAGGCCCGGGAATCTGGAGATACGCAGTATTTT
CSVEARESGDTQYF
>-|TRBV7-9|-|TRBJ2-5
TGTGCCAGCAGCTTAGAGCGGACGCCCAGAGAGACCCAGTACTTC
CASSLERTPRETQYF
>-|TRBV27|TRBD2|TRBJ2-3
TGTGCCAGCAGTTTACTGGGACTAGCGGGGGGGCCAGACACAGATACGCAGTATTTT
CASSLLGLAGGPDTDTQYF
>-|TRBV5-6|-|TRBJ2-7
TGTGCCAGCAGCTCCGCCAGTACCTACGAGCAGTACTTC
CASSSASTYEQYF
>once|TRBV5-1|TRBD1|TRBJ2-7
TGCGCCAGCAGCTTCCGGGACAGGGGCCACGAGCAGTACTTC
CASSFRDRGHEQYF
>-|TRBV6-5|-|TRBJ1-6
TGTGCCAGCAGCAAGAGAGGTTTTCCCTCACCCCTCCACTTT
CASSKRGFPSPLHF
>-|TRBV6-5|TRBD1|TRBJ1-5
TGTGCCAGCAGGGACAGGGTAAGCAATCAGCCCCAGCATTTT
CASRDRVSNQPQHF
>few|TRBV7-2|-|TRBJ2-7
TGTGCCAGCAGCTTCCGTGACAGTGCCTACGAGCAGTACTTC
CASSFRDSAYEQYF
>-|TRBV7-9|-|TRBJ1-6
TGTGCCAGCAGCTCCCGGTGGGGCGACAATTCACCCCTCCACTTT
CASSSRWGDNSPLHF
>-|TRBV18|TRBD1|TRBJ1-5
TGTGCCAGCTCAGCCACAGGGGGAAGGCAGCCCCAGCATTTT
CASSATGGRQPQHF
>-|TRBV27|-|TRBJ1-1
TGTGCCAGCAGTTTATCGGAGGGACTCATGAACACTGAAGCTTTCTTT
CASSLSEGLMNTEAFF
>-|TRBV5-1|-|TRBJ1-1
TGCGCCAGCAGCTTGCAGGGTGGCCTTCGCGAAGCTTTCTTT
CASSLQGGLREAFF
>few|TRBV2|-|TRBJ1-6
TGTGCCAGCGATAGGTCGGGTTCACCCCTCCACTTT
CASDRSGSPLHF
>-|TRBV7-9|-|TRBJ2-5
TGTGCCAGCAGCTTAGTCGGAGGGTTAGAGACCCAGTACTTC
CASSLVGGLETQYF